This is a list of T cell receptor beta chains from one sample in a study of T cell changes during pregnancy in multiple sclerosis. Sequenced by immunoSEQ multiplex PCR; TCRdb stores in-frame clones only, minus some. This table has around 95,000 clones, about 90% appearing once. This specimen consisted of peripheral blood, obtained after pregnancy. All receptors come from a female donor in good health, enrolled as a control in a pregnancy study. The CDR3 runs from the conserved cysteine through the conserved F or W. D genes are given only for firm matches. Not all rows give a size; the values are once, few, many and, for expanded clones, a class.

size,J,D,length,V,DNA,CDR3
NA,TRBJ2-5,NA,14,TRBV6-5,TGTGCCAGCACCTCAAGTCAGGGTTGGGAGACCCAGTACTTC,CASTSSQGWETQYF
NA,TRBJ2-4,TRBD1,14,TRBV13,TGTGCCAGCAGCTTAGTGGGACAGGCCAACATTCAGTACTTC,CASSLVGQANIQYF
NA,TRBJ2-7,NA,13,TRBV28,TGTGCCAGCAGTAGAAGCGACAGGTACGAGCAGTACTTC,CASSRSDRYEQYF
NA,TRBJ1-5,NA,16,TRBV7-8,TGTGCCAGCAGCCCCTTCGGAGGGAGTAACAATCAGCCCCAGCATTTT,CASSPFGGSNNQPQHF
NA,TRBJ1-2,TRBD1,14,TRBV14,TGTGCCAGCAACAGAATAACAGGGGACTATGGCTACACCTTC,CASNRITGDYGYTF
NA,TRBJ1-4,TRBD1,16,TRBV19,TGTGCCAGTAGTAAGCGACAGGGAGGACCTAATGAAAAACTGTTTTTT,CASSKRQGGPNEKLFF
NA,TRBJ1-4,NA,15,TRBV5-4,TGTGCCAGCAGCTTGCTAACAGGGATGGGCGAAAAACTGTTTTTT,CASSLLTGMGEKLFF
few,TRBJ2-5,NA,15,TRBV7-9,TGTGCCAGCAGCTCCGGGGGGCTCCCGGGGGAGACCCAGTACTTC,CASSSGGLPGETQYF
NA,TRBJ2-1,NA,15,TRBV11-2,TGTGCCAGCAGCTTAGAGGGACTCCTTGGGGATGAGCAGTTCTTC,CASSLEGLLGDEQFF
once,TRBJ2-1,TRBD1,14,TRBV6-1,TGTGCCAATCGGTTTGGACAGGGTATCAATGAGCAGTTCTTC,CANRFGQGINEQFF
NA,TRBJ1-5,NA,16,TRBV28,TGTGCCAGCAGTCCGGCCGACGGGTCGAGCAATCAGCCCCAGCATTTT,CASSPADGSSNQPQHF
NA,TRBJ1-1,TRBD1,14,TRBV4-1,TGCGCCAGCAGCCAAACTTCAGGGGGCATCTCAGCTTTCTTT,CASSQTSGGISAFF
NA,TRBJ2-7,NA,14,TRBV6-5,TGTGCCAGCAGGGCGGGCCCGAGGGACTACGAGCAGTACTTC,CASRAGPRDYEQYF
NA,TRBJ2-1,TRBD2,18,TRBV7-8,TGTGCCAGCAGCCGCAACCGATTCGGGACTAGCTCCTACAATGAGCAGTTCTTC,CASSRNRFGTSSYNEQFF
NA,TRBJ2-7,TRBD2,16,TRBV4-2,TGTGCCAGCAGCAACCCGGGACTAGCGGGAGATTACGAGCAGTACTTC,CASSNPGLAGDYEQYF
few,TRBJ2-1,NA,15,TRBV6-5,TGTGCCAGCAGGCGACAGAAGGGCTCCTACAATGAGCAGTTCTTC,CASRRQKGSYNEQFF
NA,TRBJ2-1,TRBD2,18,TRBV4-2,TGTGCCAGCAGCCGTAAAAGGCCCCTAGCGGGAGGAAAGCATGAGCAGTTCTTC,CASSRKRPLAGGKHEQFF
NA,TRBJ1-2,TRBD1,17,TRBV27,TGTGCCAGCAGTCCGACAGGGGCGAGTCCCCTAGGCTATGGCTACACCTTC,CASSPTGASPLGYGYTF
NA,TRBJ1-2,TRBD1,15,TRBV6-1,TGTGCCATCAGTGAGGACCAGGGGGAGACCTATGGCTACACCTTC,CAISEDQGETYGYTF
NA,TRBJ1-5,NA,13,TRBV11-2,TGTGCCAGCAGCTTAGATCTCTCCCAGCCCCAGCATTTT,CASSLDLSQPQHF
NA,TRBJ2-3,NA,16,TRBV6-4,TGTGCCAGCAGTGACTCAACGAGGTCAGGGGCAGATACGCAGTATTTT,CASSDSTRSGADTQYF
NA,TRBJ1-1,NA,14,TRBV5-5,TGTGCCAGCAGCTTGAGGGCGGGAAACACTGAAGCTTTCTTT,CASSLRAGNTEAFF
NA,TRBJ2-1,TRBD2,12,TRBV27,TGTGCCAGCAGTTTCCAGCGGGAGGTGCAGTTCTTC,CASSFQREVQFF
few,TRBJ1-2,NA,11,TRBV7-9,TGTGCCAGCAAGGCCCTCGGGGGCTACACCTTC,CASKALGGYTF
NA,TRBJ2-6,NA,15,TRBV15,TGTGCCACCAGCAGAGTTATCTCTGGGGCCAACGTCCTGACTTTC,CATSRVISGANVLTF
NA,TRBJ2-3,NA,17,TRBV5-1,TGCGCCAGCTGCCACGGGAATGGGCGCCTTAGCACAGATACGCAGTATTTT,CASCHGNGRLSTDTQYF
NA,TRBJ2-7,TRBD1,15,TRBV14,TGTGCCAGCAGCCTAGAACAGGGGAGCTCCTACGAGCAGTACTTC,CASSLEQGSSYEQYF
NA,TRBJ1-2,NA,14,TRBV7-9,TGTGCCAGCAGCTTAGGAGCGGAGGGACGGGGCTACACCTTC,CASSLGAEGRGYTF
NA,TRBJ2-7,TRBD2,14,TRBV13,TGTGCCAGCAGCTTAAGCGGGGAATCCTACGAGCAGTACTTC,CASSLSGESYEQYF
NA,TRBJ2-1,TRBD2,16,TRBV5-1,TGCGCCAGCAGCTTGATAGCGGGAGGGAGCGTCGATGAGCAGTTCTTC,CASSLIAGGSVDEQFF
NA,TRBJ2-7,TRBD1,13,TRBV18,TGTGCCAGCTCACTGGACAGGTCCTACGAGCAGTACTTC,CASSLDRSYEQYF
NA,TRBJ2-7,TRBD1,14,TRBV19,TGTGCCAGTAGTACGCCGGGACAGGACTACGAGCAGTACTTC,CASSTPGQDYEQYF
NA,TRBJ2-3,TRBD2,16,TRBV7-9,TGTGCCAGCAGCTTAGCTCGGGGGGGGGCGACAGATACGCAGTATTTT,CASSLARGGATDTQYF
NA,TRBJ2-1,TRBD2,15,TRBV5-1,TGCGCCAGCACAGGCGGACTAGCGGGACGCGCTGAGCAGTTCTTC,CASTGGLAGRAEQFF
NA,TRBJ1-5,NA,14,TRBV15,TGTGCCACCAGCCCCGAGGTTAGCAATCAGCCCCAGCATTTT,CATSPEVSNQPQHF
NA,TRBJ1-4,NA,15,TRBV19,TGTGCCAGTAGTAGCGGCAGCCGAACTAATGAAAAACTGTTTTTT,CASSSGSRTNEKLFF
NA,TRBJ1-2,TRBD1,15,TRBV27,TGTGCCAGCAGTTATGTGGGTTCAGGGGGTTATGGCTACACCTTC,CASSYVGSGGYGYTF
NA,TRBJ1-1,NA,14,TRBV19,TGTGCCAGTAGATTACAGGGCGGGAACACTGAAGCTTTCTTT,CASRLQGGNTEAFF
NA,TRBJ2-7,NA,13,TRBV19,TGTGCCAGTAGTATGGGCAGCGGATTCGAGCAGTACTTC,CASSMGSGFEQYF
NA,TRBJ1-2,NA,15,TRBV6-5,TGTGCCAGCAGTTACTCGGGTGAACCTAGAGATGGCTACACCTTC,CASSYSGEPRDGYTF
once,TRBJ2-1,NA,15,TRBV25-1,TGTGCCAGCAGTGACCCCAGGGGCTCCTACAATGAGCAGTTCTTC,CASSDPRGSYNEQFF
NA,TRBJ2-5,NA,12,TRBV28,TGTGCCAGCAGTTTAGCGGAAGAGACCCAGTACTTC,CASSLAEETQYF
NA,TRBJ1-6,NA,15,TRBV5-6,TGTGCCAGCAGCCGTACAGGGATACGAAATTCACCCCTCCACTTT,CASSRTGIRNSPLHF
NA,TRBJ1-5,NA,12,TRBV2,TGTGCCAGCAGTGCGCGGGGACAGCCCCAGCATTTT,CASSARGQPQHF